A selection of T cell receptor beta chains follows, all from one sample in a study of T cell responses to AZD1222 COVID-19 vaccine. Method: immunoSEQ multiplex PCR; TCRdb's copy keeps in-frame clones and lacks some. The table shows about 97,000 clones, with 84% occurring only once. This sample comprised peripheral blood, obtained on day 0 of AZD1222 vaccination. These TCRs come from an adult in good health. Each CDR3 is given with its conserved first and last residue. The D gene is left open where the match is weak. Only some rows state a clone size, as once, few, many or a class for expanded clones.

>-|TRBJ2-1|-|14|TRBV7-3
TGTGCCAGCAGCTTATCGGGACTTGACAATGAGCAGTTCTTC
CASSLSGLDNEQFF
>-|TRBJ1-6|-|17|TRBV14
TGTGCCAGCAGCCAAGATGGTTGGGGATCCTATAATTCACCCCTCCACTTT
CASSQDGWGSYNSPLHF
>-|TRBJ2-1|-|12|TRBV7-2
TGTGCCAGCAGCTTGAGAGGCAATGAGCAGTTCTTC
CASSLRGNEQFF
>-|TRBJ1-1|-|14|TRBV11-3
TGTGCCAGCAGCCCCCGAGGTAGGACCTCGGAAGCTTTCTTT
CASSPRGRTSEAFF
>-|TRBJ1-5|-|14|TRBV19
TGTGCCAGTAGTATCGTAGGTTTTGGTCAGCCCCAGCATTTT
CASSIVGFGQPQHF
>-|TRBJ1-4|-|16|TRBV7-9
TGTGCCAGCAGCTTAGGACAGGCGATCACTGGTGAAAAACTGTTTTTT
CASSLGQAITGEKLFF
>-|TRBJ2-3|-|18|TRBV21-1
TGTGCCAGCAGCATAACAAACAGGGGACTAGCCCGCACAGATACGCAGTATTTT
CASSITNRGLARTDTQYF
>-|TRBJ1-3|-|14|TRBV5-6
TGTGCCAGCAGCTTGGGATTAGGTGGAAACACCATATATTTT
CASSLGLGGNTIYF
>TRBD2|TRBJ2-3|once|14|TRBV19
TGTGCCAGTAGTACTAGCGGGAACACAGATACGCAGTATTTT
CASSTSGNTDTQYF
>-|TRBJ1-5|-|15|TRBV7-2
TGTGCCAGCAGCTTAGGAGCGTTGGGCAATCAGCCCCAGCATTTT
CASSLGALGNQPQHF
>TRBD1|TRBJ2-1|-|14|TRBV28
TGTGCCAGCAGCCGACAGGGGGCCTTTAATGAGCAGTTCTTC
CASSRQGAFNEQFF
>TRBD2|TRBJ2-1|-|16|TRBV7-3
TGTGCCAGCAGCGGGGGGACTAGCGGGAGTCTCAATGAGCAGTTCTTC
CASSGGTSGSLNEQFF
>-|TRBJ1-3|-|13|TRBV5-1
TGCGCCAGCAGGCCCTTCTCTGGAAACACCATATATTTT
CASRPFSGNTIYF
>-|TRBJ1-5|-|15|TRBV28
TGTGCCACCGGAGGGTCCCAGGGGAGCTTTTCGGCCCAGCATTTT
CATGGSQGSFSAQHF
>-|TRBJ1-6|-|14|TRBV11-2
TGTGCCAGCAGCTTGGGTCAGGGGAATTCACCCCTCCACTTT
CASSLGQGNSPLHF
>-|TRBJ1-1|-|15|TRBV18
TGTGCCAGCTCACCACGGGGGCCGGGTATTGTCGTAGCTTTCTTT
CASSPRGPGIVVAFF
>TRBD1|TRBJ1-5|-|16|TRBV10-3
TGTGCCATCAGTGAGTCCGGGGGCCAGGGGGGTCAGCCCCAGCATTTT
CAISESGGQGGQPQHF
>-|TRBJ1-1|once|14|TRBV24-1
TGTGCCACCAGTGTCGGGCCTCAGAACACTGAAGCTTTCTTT
CATSVGPQNTEAFF
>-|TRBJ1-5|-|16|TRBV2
TGTGCCAGCAGTGAAGCATGGGGGCAGGGCAATCAGCCCCAGCATTTT
CASSEAWGQGNQPQHF
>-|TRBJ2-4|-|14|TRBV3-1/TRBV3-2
TGTGCCAGCAGTCTCGGGACACCCTCGAACATTCAGTACTTC
CASSLGTPSNIQYF
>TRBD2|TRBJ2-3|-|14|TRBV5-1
TGCGCCAGCAGCTTAGGACTAGCTGCAGATACGCAGTATTTT
CASSLGLAADTQYF
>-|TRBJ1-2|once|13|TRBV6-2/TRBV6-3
TGTGCCAGCAGCGAGGTCGCGTACTATGGCTACACCTTC
CASSEVAYYGYTF
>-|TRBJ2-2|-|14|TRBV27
TGTGCCAGCAGCCCCTACGGGGTATCCGGGGAGCTGTTTTTT
CASSPYGVSGELFF
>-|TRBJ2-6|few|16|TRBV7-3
TGTGCCAGCAGCTTCATAGGGAGATCTGGGGCCAACGTCCTGACTTTC
CASSFIGRSGANVLTF
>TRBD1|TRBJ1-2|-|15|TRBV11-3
TGTGCCAGCAGCTTAGACCGACAGGGGGTGGAGGGCTACACCTTC
CASSLDRQGVEGYTF
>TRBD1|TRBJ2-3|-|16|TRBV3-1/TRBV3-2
TGTGCCAGCAGCCAATTAGGGGGCAAAAAGGGAGATACGCAGTATTTT
CASSQLGGKKGDTQYF